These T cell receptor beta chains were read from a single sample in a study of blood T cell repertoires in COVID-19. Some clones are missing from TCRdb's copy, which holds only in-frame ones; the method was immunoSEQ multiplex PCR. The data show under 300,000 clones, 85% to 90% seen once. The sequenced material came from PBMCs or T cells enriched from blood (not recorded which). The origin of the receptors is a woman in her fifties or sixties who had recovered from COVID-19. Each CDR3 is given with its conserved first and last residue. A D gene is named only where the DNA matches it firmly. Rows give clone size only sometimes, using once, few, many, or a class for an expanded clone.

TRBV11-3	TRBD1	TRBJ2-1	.	CASSLEGQGMLNEQFF	TGTGCCAGCAGCTTAGAGGGACAGGGTATGTTGAATGAGCAGTTCTTC
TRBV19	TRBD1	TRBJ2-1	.	CATTDRGTTGNEQFF	TGTGCCACCACCGACAGGGGGACTACGGGGAATGAGCAGTTCTTC
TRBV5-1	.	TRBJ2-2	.	CASSLSQQGTGELFF	TGCGCCAGCAGCTTGTCCCAGCAGGGGACCGGGGAGCTGTTTTTT
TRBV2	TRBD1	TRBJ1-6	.	CASSEAGQGISPLHF	TGTGCCAGCAGTGAGGCCGGACAGGGGATTTCACCCCTCCACTTT
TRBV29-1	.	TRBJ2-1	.	CSVRGSSYNEQFF	TGCAGCGTCCGGGGGAGCTCCTACAATGAGCAGTTCTTC
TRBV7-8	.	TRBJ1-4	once	CASSHRYKLTVTNEKLFF	TGTGCCAGCAGCCACCGCTATAAATTGACAGTCACTAATGAAAAACTGTTTTTT
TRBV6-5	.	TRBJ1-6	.	CASSYSPGNSPLHF	TGTGCCAGCAGTTACTCACCAGGGAATTCACCCCTCCACTTT
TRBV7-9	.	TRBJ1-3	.	CASSLGAEGTRGNTIYF	TGTGCCAGCAGCTTAGGGGCGGAGGGGACCCGAGGAAACACCATATATTTT
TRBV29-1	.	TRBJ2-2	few	CSVEGWGVNTGELFF	TGCAGCGTTGAAGGGTGGGGAGTTAACACCGGGGAGCTGTTTTTT
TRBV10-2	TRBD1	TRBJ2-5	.	CASSEVFQGQGGGETQYF	TGCGCCAGCAGTGAGGTCTTTCAAGGACAGGGCGGCGGAGAGACCCAGTACTTC
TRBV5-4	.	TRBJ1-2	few	CASSLQGLTYGYTF	TGTGCCAGCAGCCTCCAGGGGCTTACCTATGGCTACACCTTC
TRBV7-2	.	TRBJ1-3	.	CASSLQGSGNTIYF	TGTGCCAGCAGCTTACAGGGGTCTGGAAACACCATATATTTT
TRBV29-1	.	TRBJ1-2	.	CSVEPSNYGYTF	TGCAGCGTTGAGCCCAGTAACTATGGCTACACCTTC
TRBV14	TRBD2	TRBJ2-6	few	CASSQDVIAGVLTF	TGTGCCAGCAGCCAAGATGTGATAGCGGGCGTCCTGACTTTC
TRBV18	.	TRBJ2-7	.	CASSPNYQLSYEQYF	TGTGCCAGCTCACCAAACTACCAGTTGTCCTACGAGCAGTACTTC
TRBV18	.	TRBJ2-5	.	CASSPPAETQYF	TGTGCCAGCTCACCACCGGCCGAGACCCAGTACTTC
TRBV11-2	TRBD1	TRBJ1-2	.	CASSLDAGQGAGKSF	TGTGCCAGCAGCTTAGACGCGGGACAGGGCGCGGGGAAGTCCTTC
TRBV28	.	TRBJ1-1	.	CASTPGGRSDTEAFF	TGTGCCAGCACCCCGGGGGGGAGGAGTGACACTGAAGCTTTCTTT
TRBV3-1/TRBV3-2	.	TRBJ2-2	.	CASSQGGGDTGELFF	TGTGCCAGCAGCCAAGGTGGAGGGGACACCGGGGAGCTGTTTTTT
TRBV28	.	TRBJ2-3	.	CASIRAASTDTQYF	TGTGCCAGCATCAGAGCGGCAAGCACAGATACGCAGTATTTT
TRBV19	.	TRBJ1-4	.	CASSTSGGEKLFF	TGTGCCAGTAGTACCTCGGGGGGCGAAAAACTGTTTTTT
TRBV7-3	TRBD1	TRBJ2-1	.	CASSYDRGPYNEQFF	TGTGCCAGCAGCTATGACAGGGGCCCCTACAATGAGCAGTTCTTC
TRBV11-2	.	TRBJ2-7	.	CASRPPGSYEQYF	TGTGCCAGCAGGCCCCCCGGGTCTTACGAGCAGTACTTC
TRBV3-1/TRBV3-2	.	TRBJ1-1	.	CASSQEYGNPEAFF	TGTGCCAGCAGCCAAGAATACGGGAATCCTGAAGCTTTCTTT
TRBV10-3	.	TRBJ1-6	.	CAIGGGREPLHF	TGTGCCATCGGGGGGGGGCGCGAACCCCTCCACTTT
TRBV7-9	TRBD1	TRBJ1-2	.	CASSTGVDYGYTF	TGTGCCAGCAGTACAGGGGTGGACTATGGCTACACCTTC
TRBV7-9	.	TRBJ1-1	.	CASSSGPDLNTEAFF	TGTGCCAGCAGCTCCGGACCGGACTTGAACACTGAAGCTTTCTTT
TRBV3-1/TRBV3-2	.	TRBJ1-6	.	CASSQGVGGIGSPLHF	TGTGCCAGCAGCCAAGGGGTCGGGGGTATCGGATCACCCCTCCACTTT
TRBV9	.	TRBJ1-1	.	CASSEGGQSNTEAFF	TGTGCCAGCAGCGAAGGCGGGCAGTCGAACACTGAAGCTTTCTTT
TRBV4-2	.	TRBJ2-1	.	CASSQGGTQNEQFF	TGTGCCAGCAGCCAAGGCGGGACGCAGAATGAGCAGTTCTTC
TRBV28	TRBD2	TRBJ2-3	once	CASSLGSGRTDTQYF	TGTGCCAGCAGTCTAGGTAGCGGGAGAACAGATACGCAGTATTTT
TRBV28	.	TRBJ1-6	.	CASTPGSESPLHF	TGTGCCAGCACCCCCGGGTCTGAATCACCCCTCCACTTT